This T cell receptor beta chain emerged from a study of T cell responses to AZD1222 COVID-19 vaccine. Study-level findings and limits: Repertoire sampling was restricted to post-peak T cell response timepoints. Spike-specific TCR depth and breadth grew after two AZD1222 doses. Females outnumbered males among donors, who were mostly white British; clonal diversity was possibly underestimated.

Assay used: immunoSEQ multiplex PCR; TCRdb lists only in-frame clones, some missing. The profile shows 100,000 to 150,000 clones, roughly 88% of them singletons. To note about this clone: Antigen: not known.

The V end was cut by 1 base, the J end by 0 bases, with 4 bases between. CDR1 is SGHRS and CDR2 is YFSETQ in the germline V gene. This CDR3 contains 13 residues. This specimen was peripheral blood, taken on day 0 of AZD1222 vaccination. The TCR was taken from an adult in good health. The gene calls are TRBV5-1 and TRBJ1-1; no clear D gene. DNA of the CDR3: TGCGCCAGCAGCTTGCAGTTGAACACTGAAGCTTTCTTT. Its protein is CASSLQLNTEAFF.